The T cell receptor (beta chain) under discussion was sequenced for a study of blood T cell repertoires in COVID-19. This clone was detected only a few times. In the study's own analysis: Reference gene primers were amplified, and this amplification served to estimate nucleated cell counts. Using immunoSEQ multiplex PCR, the repertoire was profiled, and TCRdb retains in-frame clones only, with some absent. V, J and clone size derive from that table, while D and trimming were established from the DNA sequence. The sample contains 120,000 or so clones, over 85% of which appear only once. This CDR3 has 15 residues. The V and J ends lost 3 bases and 0 bases, in that order; junction bases with no gene match: 2. Germline lookup yields CDR1 MNHNS and CDR2 SASEGT.

This chain links TRBV6-1 with TRBJ1-5; 7 nucleotides agree with TRBD1. The TCR originated in a man aged 55 to 69 with COVID-19, enrolled during active disease. The sample taken for sequencing was peripheral blood. The CDR3: CASSDGTASNQPQHF. CDR3 in DNA: TGTGCCAGCAGTGATGGGACAGCTAGCAATCAGCCCCAGCATTTT.